This T cell receptor (beta chain) comes out of a study of early T cells in non-severe SARS-CoV-2 infection. The study, taken as a whole, reports: Missing private and CD4 specificities, VDJdb matching favored anti-spike CD8 responses.

Individually, cDNA molecules had unique molecular identifiers attached to them. MiXCR, applied by TCRdb to the 5' RACE reads, yields one record per CDR3 protein. The table records tens of thousands of distinct CDR3 sequences, around 4.2% of them present only once. This clonotype was seen a handful of times. Antigen: not known. From germline, CDR1 is SGHTA and CDR2 FQGTGA. The CDR3 is 14 amino acids. Trimming cost V 3 bases and J 2 bases, with 9 bases left between them. The rearrangement links TRBV7-3 to TRBJ2-3; D gene unclear. This TCR was recovered from an adult who was a healthcare worker with PCR-confirmed SARS-CoV-2 infection or an uninfected control (not recorded which). Sequencing was carried out using whole blood. The CDR3 reads CASSFQPNTDTQYF. The CDR3 DNA reads TGTGCCAGCAGCTTCCAACCGAACACAGATACGCAGTATTTT.